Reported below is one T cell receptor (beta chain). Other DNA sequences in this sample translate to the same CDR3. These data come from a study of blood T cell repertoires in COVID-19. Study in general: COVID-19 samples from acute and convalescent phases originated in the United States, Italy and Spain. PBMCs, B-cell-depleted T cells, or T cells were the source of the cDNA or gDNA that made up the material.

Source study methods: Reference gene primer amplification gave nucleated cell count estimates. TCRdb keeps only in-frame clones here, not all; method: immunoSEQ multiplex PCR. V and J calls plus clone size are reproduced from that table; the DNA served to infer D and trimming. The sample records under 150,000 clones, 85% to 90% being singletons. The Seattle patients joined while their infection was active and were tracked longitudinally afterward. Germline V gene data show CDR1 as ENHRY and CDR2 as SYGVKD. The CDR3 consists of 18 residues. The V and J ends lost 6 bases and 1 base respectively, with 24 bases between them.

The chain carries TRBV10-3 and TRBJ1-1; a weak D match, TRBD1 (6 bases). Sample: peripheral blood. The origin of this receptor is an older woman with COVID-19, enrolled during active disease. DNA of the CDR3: TGTGCCATCAGGCCCGGGACGGGGGGGGCCAAAGAGAACACTGAAGCTTTCTTT. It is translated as CAIRPGTGGAKENTEAFF.